The following is a TCR beta chain sequence with its context. A far larger clone is a single base away, which makes a read error likely. Lacking the conserved final phenylalanine or tryptophan, this CDR3 likely reflects a read error. The data originate from a study of shared clonotypes between healthy human individuals. The table came from immunoSEQ multiplex PCR; TCRdb's copy has only in-frame clones and leaves some out. This repertoire shows 490,000 or so clones, 76% found once; its top ten account for over 10%. Trimming took off 2 bases at V and 0 bases at J, with 8 bases between the two ends. CDR1 is MNHNS, CDR2 SASEGT, per germline. This CDR3 is 16 amino acids long.

This TCR came from a woman in her thirties or forties in good health. Some clones in this sample may be carry-over from other donors' samples. Sequencing was done on a sample of PBMCs. The chain joins TRBV6-1 to TRBJ2-6; TRBD2 might be the D (5 bases). Written as DNA, the CDR3 is TGTGCCAGCAGTGAATTGGACTTCTCTGGGGCCAACGTCCTGACTCTC. It is translated as CASSELDFSGANVLTL.